The rows below give T cell receptor beta chains drawn from one sample of a study of blood T cells in healthy people across ages. From the 5' RACE reads, TCRdb called clonotypes with MiXCR, one entry per CDR3 protein. In the table there are around 600,000 distinct CDR3 sequences, roughly 48% of which are singletons. The sample taken for sequencing was blood. These receptors were collected from an elderly man in good health. The CDR3 runs from the conserved cysteine through the conserved F or W. D genes are given only for firm matches. Clone size, where shown, is once, few, many, or a class for clones that have expanded.

TRBV7-9,-,TRBJ2-5,few,CASSPTLVGETQYF,TGTGCCAGCAGCCCTACGTTAGTCGGCGAGACCCAGTACTTC
TRBV7-8,TRBD1,TRBJ2-1,once,CASSSQGQRTGYEQFF,TGTGCCAGCAGCAGCCAGGGACAGAGGACGGGCTATGAGCAGTTCTTC
TRBV6-6,TRBD2,TRBJ2-7,many,CASSRIAGEQYF,TGTGCCAGCAGTCGGATAGCGGGTGAGCAGTACTTC
TRBV4-3,-,TRBJ2-1,-,CASSRSQPNEQFF,TGCGCCAGCAGCCGAAGTCAGCCCAATGAGCAGTTCTTC
TRBV20-1,TRBD2,TRBJ2-3,-,CSARDQRGRRSTDTQYF,TGCAGTGCTAGAGACCAGCGGGGGCGCCGGAGCACAGATACGCAGTATTTT
TRBV24-1,TRBD2,TRBJ2-1,-,CATSGSGGGNEQFF,TGTGCCACCAGTGGTAGCGGGGGGGGCAATGAGCAGTTCTTC
TRBV20-1,-,TRBJ2-7,few,CSAGGLRDSEQYF,TGCAGTGCCGGGGGACTTAGGGACTCCGAGCAGTACTTC
TRBV2,-,TRBJ2-7,-,CASKRDSGPQYF,TGTGCCAGCAAAAGAGACAGCGGCCCCCAGTACTTC
TRBV12-3/TRBV12-4,TRBD1,TRBJ2-7,few,CASSADRGSSYEQYF,TGTGCCAGCAGTGCCGACAGGGGGAGCTCCTACGAGCAGTACTTC
TRBV7-2,TRBD2,TRBJ2-7,-,CASSLEPGGYEQYF,TGTGCCAGCAGCTTAGAGCCGGGAGGCTACGAGCAGTACTTC
TRBV6-2/TRBV6-3,-,TRBJ2-7,few,CASRPPEGLYEQYF,TGTGCCAGCAGACCGCCTGAGGGGCTTTACGAGCAGTACTTC
TRBV29-1,-,TRBJ1-2,few,CSVRQGPNYGYTF,TGCAGCGTACGACAAGGCCCTAACTATGGCTACACCTTC
TRBV12-3/TRBV12-4,TRBD1,TRBJ1-4,-,CASTDRGGNEKLFF,TGTGCCAGCACCGACAGGGGTGGTAATGAAAAACTGTTTTTT
TRBV6-5,-,TRBJ1-2,few,CASRSDLQENYGYTF,TGTGCCAGCAGGTCAGACCTACAGGAGAACTATGGCTACACCTTC
TRBV12-3/TRBV12-4,TRBD2,TRBJ2-1,few,CASSQGRGASYNEQFF,TGTGCCAGCAGCCAGGGGCGGGGGGCCTCCTACAATGAGCAGTTCTTC
TRBV7-8,-,TRBJ2-3,-,CASSLMTPQDTQYF,TGTGCCAGCAGCTTAATGACTCCCCAAGATACGCAGTATTTT
TRBV6-2/TRBV6-3,-,TRBJ2-2,-,CASKGGPNTGELFF,TGTGCCAGCAAAGGCGGGCCGAACACCGGGGAGCTGTTTTTT
TRBV4-3,TRBD1,TRBJ1-6,once,CASSQDPRGTGNNSPLHF,TGCGCCAGCAGCCAAGACCCCCGGGGGACAGGGAACAACTCACCCCTCCACTTT
TRBV4-3,TRBD1,TRBJ2-1,few,CASSQTFGTGRSEQFF,TGCGCCAGCAGCCAAACCTTCGGGACAGGGAGAAGTGAGCAGTTCTTC
TRBV5-1,-,TRBJ2-4,-,CASSLRGDLQYF,TGCGCCAGCAGCTTAAGAGGGGACCTTCAGTACTTC
TRBV7-9,TRBD1,TRBJ2-1,-,CASSRPGQGVNEQFF,TGTGCCAGCAGCCGTCCGGGACAGGGTGTAAATGAGCAGTTCTTC
TRBV28,-,TRBJ2-7,few,CATRPGATYEQYF,TGTGCCACCAGACCGGGAGCAACCTACGAGCAGTACTTC
TRBV5-1,TRBD1,TRBJ2-1,-,CASSRSTGLTYNEQFF,TGCGCCAGCAGCCGCTCGACAGGGTTGACCTACAATGAGCAGTTCTTC
TRBV12-3/TRBV12-4,TRBD1,TRBJ2-5,-,CASRPTRDRGRETQYF,TGTGCCAGCAGACCAACCCGGGACAGGGGCCGGGAGACCCAGTACTTC
TRBV6-2/TRBV6-3,TRBD2,TRBJ2-1,-,CASSYSPLTVGLVGNEQFF,TGTGCCAGCAGTTACTCCCCCCTCACAGTGGGACTAGTGGGCAATGAGCAGTTCTTC